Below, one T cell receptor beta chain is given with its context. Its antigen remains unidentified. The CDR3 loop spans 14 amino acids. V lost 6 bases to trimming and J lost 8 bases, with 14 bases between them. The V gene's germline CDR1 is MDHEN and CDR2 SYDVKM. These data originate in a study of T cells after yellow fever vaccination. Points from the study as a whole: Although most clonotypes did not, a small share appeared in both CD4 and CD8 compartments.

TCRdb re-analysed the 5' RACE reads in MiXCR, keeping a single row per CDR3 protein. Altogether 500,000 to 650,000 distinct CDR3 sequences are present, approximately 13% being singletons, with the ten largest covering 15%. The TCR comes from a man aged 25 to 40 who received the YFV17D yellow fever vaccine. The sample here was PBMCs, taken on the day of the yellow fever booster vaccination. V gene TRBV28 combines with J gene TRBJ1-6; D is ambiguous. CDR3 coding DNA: TGTGCCAGCAGCATCATCGGGCCCCATTCACCCCTCCACTTT. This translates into CASSIIGPHSPLHF. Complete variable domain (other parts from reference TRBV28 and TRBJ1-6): DVKVTQSSRYLVKRTGEKVFLECVQDMDHENMFWYRQDPGLGLRLIYFSYDVKMKEKGDIPEGYSVSREKKERFSLILESASTNQTSMYLCASSIIGPHSPLHFGNGTRLTVT.